Listed here is a single TCR beta chain. Repertoires were generated with immunoSEQ multiplex PCR, while TCRdb's copy carries only in-frame clones and drops some. Of some 18,000 clones listed, roughly 91% are singletons. Germline CDR1 reads SEHNR; CDR2 reads FQNEAQ (reference sequence). Germline trimming cut 5 bases from V and 4 bases from J; bases unmatched to any gene: 6. The CDR3 has 15 residues. The data were obtained in a study of blood T cell repertoires in COVID-19. Study overall: T cells, B-cell-depleted T cells, or PBMCs provided the cDNA or gDNA that served as material.

The TCR originated in a human donor in a cohort sampled during active COVID-19. The V gene is TRBV7-9, the J gene TRBJ2-1; the match to TRBD1 covers 9 bases. Input material: peripheral blood. CDR3 in amino acids: CASSGRDRDYNEQFF. The CDR3 coding sequence is TGTGCCAGCAGCGGAAGGGACAGGGATTACAATGAGCAGTTCTTC.